This T cell receptor (beta chain) was captured in a study of cytomegalovirus exposure and HLA in healthy donors. Study results and limitations: Sequencing likely generated an artifact that appeared as a cluster of highly shared sequence variants.

Germline CDR1 MDHEN, CDR2 SYDVKM. This CDR3 comprises 14 residues. J gave up 5 bases and V 3 bases, and 3 bases lay outside the gene matches. Turning to this clone: No antigen is known for it.

The PCR was carried out with 60 Vbeta primers and 13 Jbeta primers. Method: immunoSEQ multiplex PCR; TCRdb's copy keeps in-frame clones and lacks some. This table has some 130,000 clones, about 70% appearing once. This sequence originates from a man aged 35 to 55 in good health and CMV-seronegative. The source material was PBMCs. The genes are TRBV28 and TRBJ2-3; 9 nucleotides agree with TRBD2. In DNA form, the CDR3 reads TGTGCCAGCAGTTTGGGACTAGCAATAGATACGCAGTATTTT. Amino acid sequence: CASSLGLAIDTQYF.